This T cell receptor (beta chain) was profiled in a study of CD8+CD57+ T cells in acquired aplastic anemia. Study information: Average DNA yield from sorted CD4+ and CD8+ cells was about 3.2 ug. Points from the study as a whole: Patients showed no significant difference from controls in CD8+ Simpson's diversity. Patients and controls shared under 30 CD8+ CDR3 sequences, highly expressed in patients.

Whoever was chosen for sequencing had shown CD8+CD57+ cell expansion by flow cytometry. With respect to this clonotype: Its antigen remains unidentified.

J was trimmed by 0 bases and V by 3 bases; bases with no gene match: 3. The CDR3 spans 15 residues. Looked up from germline, CDR1 is KGHDR and CDR2 is SFDVKD. Genomic DNA provided the template from which TCR beta VDJ and CDR3 profiles were obtained. MiXCR, run by TCRdb on the reads, gives a single entry per CDR3 protein. The profile shows some 150,000 distinct CDR3 sequences, about 48% of them singletons. The sequence was obtained from a human donor with aplastic anemia. The genes are TRBV24-1 and TRBJ2-5, with 7 bases aligning to TRBD2. Material: sorted CD4+, CD8+, or CD8+CD57+ T cells (not recorded which) from PBMCs. The CDR3 DNA follows: TGTGCCACCAGTGATAGCGGGACGTACCAAGAGACCCAGTACTTC. Translating gives CATSDSGTYQETQYF.